The 9 T cell receptor beta chains in this list originate from one sample, sequenced in a study of blood T cell repertoires in COVID-19. Profiled with immunoSEQ multiplex PCR; TCRdb holds only in-frame clones, not every one. The repertoire holds fewer than 400,000 clones, with about nine tenths as singletons. Sequenced: PBMCs or T cells enriched from blood (not recorded which). These receptor sequences come from a man aged 25 to 40 who had recovered from COVID-19.

The chain carries TRBV5-6 and TRBJ1-1, with 7 bases identical to TRBD1. Looked up from germline, CDR1 is SGHDT and CDR2 is YYEEEE. This CDR3 is 13 amino acids long. V trimming: 4 bases; J trimming: 7 bases; junction bases outside the gene matches: 7. Here the CDR3 reads CASSRRQGGEAFF. The CDR3 DNA sequence: TGTGCCAGCAGCCGGCGACAGGGTGGTGAAGCTTTCTTT.

Notes on this clone: At the DNA level, this CDR3 is encoded by other sequences in the same sample as well. The gene calls are TRBV30 and TRBJ1-1; 9 bases are a match to TRBD1. Germline trimming cut 5 bases from V and 4 bases from J; bases unmatched to any gene: 2. Germline V gives CDR1 GTSNPN, CDR2 SVGIG (reference sequence). This CDR3 is built from 12 residues. DNA of the CDR3: TGTGCCTGGGGACAGGGGAGCACTGAAGCTTTCTTT. Residues: CAWGQGSTEAFF. The variable domain in full, with the rest retrieved from reference TRBV30 and TRBJ1-1, is SQTIHQWPATLVQPVGSPLSLECTVEGTSNPNLYWYRQAAGRGLQLLFYSVGIGQISSEVPQNLSASRPQDRQFILSSKKLLLSDSGFYLCAWGQGSTEAFFGQGTRLTVV.

The V call is TRBV7-2, the J call TRBJ2-7; 7 nucleotides line up with TRBD1. Germline V gives CDR1 SGHTA, CDR2 FQGNSA. V was pared by 4 bases and J by 2 bases, with 5 bases of the junction left unmatched. The CDR3 consists of 14 residues. The CDR3 loop is CASSSRTGTYEQYF. In DNA form, the CDR3 reads TGTGCCAGCAGCTCGAGGACAGGTACCTACGAGCAGTACTTC. Filled out from reference TRBV7-2 and TRBJ2-7, the complete variable domain reads GAGVSQSPSNKVTEKGKDVELRCDPISGHTALYWYRQSLGQGLEFLIYFQGNSAPDKSGLPSDRFSAERTGGSVSTLTIQRTQQEDSAVYLCASSSRTGTYEQYFGPGTRLTVT.

The genes are TRBV2 and TRBJ2-1, with D perhaps TRBD2 (6 bases). The CDR3 extends over 16 amino acids. Trimming took off 6 bases at V and 4 bases at J, with 19 bases between the two ends. The germline gives CDR1 SNHLY, CDR2 FYNNEI. CDR3 DNA sequence: TGTGCCAGCAGCTACCTTAGCGGATCCAATTACAATGAGCAGTTCTTC. Residues: CASSYLSGSNYNEQFF.

The genes are TRBV4-1 and TRBJ2-6, with D maybe TRBD1 (6 bases). Germline V gene lookup returns CDR1 MGHRA and CDR2 YSYEKL. The CDR3 is 17 residues long. V lost 3 bases, J lost 0 bases, and 12 bases lay in between. The CDR3 DNA sequence: TGCGCCAGCAGCCAGCCGCCACAGGGCTCTGGGGCCAACGTCCTGACTTTC. Encoded protein: CASSQPPQGSGANVLTF.

V is TRBV19 and J is TRBJ2-6; no clear D gene. Germline V CDR1 and CDR2: LNHDA, SQIVND (reference sequence). V lost 1 base and J 4 bases, leaving 8 bases between the germline ends. The CDR3 length is 15 residues. CDR3 residues: CASSIVRPGANVLTF. DNA of the CDR3: TGTGCCAGTAGTATAGTGAGGCCGGGGGCCAACGTCCTGACTTTC. Using reference TRBV19 and TRBJ2-6 for the parts outside the CDR3, the full variable domain is DGGITQSPKYLFRKEGQNVTLSCEQNLNHDAMYWYRQDPGQGLRLIYYSQIVNDFQKGDIAEGYSVSREKKESFPLTVTSAQKNPTAFYLCASSIVRPGANVLTFGAGSRLTVL.

J is TRBJ1-2 and V is TRBV3-1 (or the pseudogene TRBV3-2); TRBD1 agrees at 8 bases. The CDR3 is 15 residues long. The germline V gene encodes CDR1 LGHDT and CDR2 YNNKEL (reference sequence). V trimming: 4 bases; J trimming: 5 bases; junction bases outside the gene matches: 9. Here the CDR3 DNA reads TGTGCCAGCAGCCTACACGGACAGGGATATTATGGCTACACCTTC. It encodes CASSLHGQGYYGYTF.

This rearrangement joins TRBV2 to TRBJ1-4, with 10 bases identical to TRBD1. The length of the CDR3 is 15 residues. The V segment lost 6 bases and the J segment 8 bases; nucleotides outside the gene matches: 9. Germline CDR1 reads SNHLY; CDR2 reads FYNNEI. The DNA of the CDR3 is TGTGCCAGCAGGCTCCCCGGGACAGGGGAAGAAAAACTGTTTTTT. Protein sequence: CASRLPGTGEEKLFF.

This sequence joins TRBV27 and TRBJ2-3, with 7 bases matching TRBD1. The junction had 3 bases not matched to a gene; V was cut back by 2 bases and J by 1 base. The CDR3 has 15 amino acids. Germline CDR1 reads MNHEY; CDR2 reads SMNVEV (reference sequence). The CDR3 reads CASSLNRGRTDTQYF. The CDR3 nucleotides read TGTGCCAGCAGTTTAAACAGGGGACGCACAGATACGCAGTATTTT.